This T cell receptor (beta chain) appears in the sequencing data of a study of T cell responses to AZD1222 COVID-19 vaccine. This table comes from immunoSEQ multiplex PCR, and its TCRdb copy is limited to in-frame clones, with some not included. This table holds about 140,000 clones, 75% to 90% found once. Study findings and constraints: Recipients of AZD1222 seropositive at baseline numbered only 5 or 6. Among spike-specific TCRs, nearly half reportedly target unmutated variant regions. The study found Spike-specific TCR breadth and depth rose after two AZD1222 doses.

This clone was seen a handful of times. Its antigen is undetermined. The V gene lost 2 bases and the J gene lost 3 bases, with 13 bases spanning the gap. The CDR3 length is 15 residues. Germline V gives CDR1 KGHSH, CDR2 LQKENI. The material sequenced was peripheral blood, taken on day 0 of AZD1222 vaccination. The chain combines TRBV18 with TRBJ1-1, with D possibly matching TRBD1 (5 bases). This sequence originates from an adult in good health. CDR3 sequence reads: CASSPGVRGYTEAFF. The CDR3 nucleotides are TGTGCCAGCTCACCAGGGGTAAGGGGTTACACTGAAGCTTTCTTT. The complete variable domain, with remaining parts taken from reference TRBV18 and TRBJ1-1, reads NAGVMQNPRHLVRRRGQEARLRCSPMKGHSHVYWYRQLPEEGLKFMVYLQKENIIDESGMPKERFSAEFPKEGPSILRIQQVVRGDSAAYFCASSPGVRGYTEAFFGQGTRLTVV.